These 18 T cell receptor beta chains were all obtained from the same sample, sequenced in a study of control samples from healthy donors and cancer patients. Generated by immunoSEQ multiplex PCR, the TCRdb table keeps only in-frame clones and is missing some. The data show more than 45,000 clones, with over 90% seen just once and about 20% held by the top ten. The sequenced sample consisted of PBMCs. The receptors derive from a woman between 45 and 65 years old with head and neck cancer.

This CDR3 is CASSPEVGIHHGYTF. The CDR3 DNA reads TGTGCCAGCAGTCCCGAGGTAGGGATCCACCATGGCTACACCTTC. V usage is TRBV28 and J usage is TRBJ1-2; D gene uncertain. Trimming cost V 5 bases and J 6 bases, with 19 bases left between them. Per germline, CDR1 MDHEN and CDR2 SYDVKM. CDR3 size: 15 residues.

The chain is built from TRBV28 and TRBJ1-1; 7 nucleotides line up with TRBD1. J lost 3 bases, V lost 5 bases, and 6 bases had no gene match. The CDR3 sequence is 14 residues long. The germline gives CDR1 MDHEN, CDR2 SYDVKM. The CDR3 DNA is TGTGCCAGCAGTCTATTCGGACAGGACACTGAAGCTTTCTTT. This encodes CASSLFGQDTEAFF.

In DNA, the CDR3 is TGTGCCAGCAGCTTGGTCGGGCAGGGGGGAGATACGCAGTATTTT. Translated: CASSLVGQGGDTQYF. The V and J genes are TRBV5-4 and TRBJ2-3, with D tentatively TRBD1 (7 bases). From germline, CDR1 is SGHNT and CDR2 YYREEE (reference sequence). Trimming stripped 0 bases from V and 5 bases from J, with 13 bases between. This CDR3 contains 15 residues.

The chain couples TRBV7-6 to TRBJ2-7; D is possibly TRBD1 (5 bases). The CDR3 is made up of 13 amino acids. V shed 6 bases and J shed 5 bases, with 14 bases lying between them. Germline V gives CDR1 SGHVS, CDR2 FNYEAQ. This chain's CDR3 is CASRRTYLDEQYF. The DNA of the CDR3 is TGTGCCAGCAGGCGGACATACCTCGACGAGCAGTACTTC.

V usage is TRBV28 and J usage is TRBJ1-1, with D maybe TRBD1 (6 bases). This CDR3 has 13 amino acids. The V gene lost 3 bases and the J gene lost 5 bases, with 10 bases spanning the gap. The germline gives CDR1 MDHEN, CDR2 SYDVKM. CDR3 in amino acids: CASSLGGRTEAFF. The CDR3 DNA reads TGTGCCAGCAGTTTGGGGGGCCGAACTGAAGCTTTCTTT.

The chain employs TRBV28 and TRBJ1-5; no firm D call. V dropped 5 bases and J dropped 0 bases, with 11 bases sitting between them. Germline values: CDR1 MDHEN, CDR2 SYDVKM. This CDR3 has 15 residues. CDR3 coding DNA: TGTGCCAGCAGTACCCAGACGGGTAGCAATCAGCCCCAGCATTTT. As protein: CASSTQTGSNQPQHF.

V usage is TRBV5-1 and J usage is TRBJ1-1, with D unclear. This CDR3 spans 13 amino acids. Per germline, CDR1 SGHRS and CDR2 YFSETQ. The germline V and J ends were trimmed by 4 bases and 2 bases, with 9 bases remaining between them. CDR3 coding DNA: TGCGCCAGCAGCCCCCCGGGAAACACTGAAGCTTTCTTT. Protein product: CASSPPGNTEAFF.

This rearrangement joins TRBV5-1 to TRBJ2-7; a possible D gene is TRBD1 (6 bases). The CDR3 spans 12 residues. Germline loops: CDR1 SGHRS, CDR2 YFSETQ. Trimming removed 7 bases from V and 5 bases from J, with 13 bases in between. Written as DNA, the CDR3 is TGCGCCAGCTCCTATGGGGGCGACGAGCAGTACTTC. This encodes CASSYGGDEQYF. The full variable domain, rest sourced from reference TRBV5-1 and TRBJ2-7, is KAGVTQTPRYLIKTRGQQVTLSCSPISGHRSVSWYQQTPGQGLQFLFEYFSETQRNKGNFPGRFSGRQFSNSRSEMNVSTLELGDSALYLCASSYGGDEQYFGPGTRLTVT.

The chain links TRBV28 to TRBJ2-3, with D uncertain. The CDR3 is 13 residues long. The germline V gene has CDR1 MDHEN and CDR2 SYDVKM. V was trimmed by 6 bases and J by 0 bases, leaving 7 bases between them. Here the CDR3 reads CASRDGSTDTQYF. For the CDR3, the DNA is TGTGCCAGCAGGGACGGTAGCACAGATACGCAGTATTTT. Combining the CDR3 with reference TRBV28 and TRBJ2-3 gives the whole variable domain DVKVTQSSRYLVKRTGEKVFLECVQDMDHENMFWYRQDPGLGLRLIYFSYDVKMKEKGDIPEGYSVSREKKERFSLILESASTNQTSMYLCASRDGSTDTQYFGPGTRLTVL.

The chain joins TRBV2 to TRBJ1-1; 8 bases match TRBD1. Germline V gene sequence: CDR1 SNHLY, CDR2 FYNNEI. There are 13 residues in the CDR3. J was trimmed by 1 base and V by 6 bases; bases with no gene match: 1. CDR3 loop: CASSGQGNTEAFF. As DNA, the CDR3 is TGTGCCAGCAGCGGACAGGGGAACACTGAAGCTTTCTTT.

V usage is TRBV28 and J usage is TRBJ1-5, with a possible D match to TRBD1 (5 bases). Germline CDR1 MDHEN, CDR2 SYDVKM. The ends were cut back, 4 bases at V and 7 bases at J, with 11 bases in the middle. There are 13 residues in the CDR3. CDR3 in DNA: TGTGCCAGCAGTTCGCAGGGAAGACAGCCCCAGCATTTT. It is translated as CASSSQGRQPQHF.

V and J are TRBV12-3 or TRBV12-4 and TRBJ2-3; possibly TRBD1 for D (6 bases). CDR3 length equals 13 residues. V lost 6 bases, J lost 4 bases, and 11 bases lay in between. CDR3 loop: CASSSTGPDTQYF. As DNA, the CDR3 is TGTGCCAGCAGCTCCACAGGGCCAGATACGCAGTATTTT.

The chain couples TRBV9 to TRBJ1-6; weak D call: TRBD1 (5 bases). This CDR3 contains 16 residues. CDR1 and CDR2 from the germline V gene are SGDLS and YYNGEE. V was pared by 0 bases and J by 0 bases, with 7 bases between. DNA of the CDR3: TGTGCCAGCAGCGTAGGTGGGGGCTCCTATAATTCACCCCTCCACTTT. Its protein is CASSVGGGSYNSPLHF.

The V and J genes are TRBV28 and TRBJ2-5; D perhaps matches TRBD1 (5 bases). The V end was cut by 3 bases, the J end by 8 bases, with 10 bases between. CDR1 MDHEN and CDR2 SYDVKM come from the germline V gene. CDR3 length: 12 amino acids. CDR3 nucleotides: TGTGCCAGCAGTTTCTTCGACAGCACCCAGTACTTC. It specifies CASSFFDSTQYF.

This rearrangement joins TRBV5-1 to TRBJ2-1, with TRBD2 matching 10 bases. V was clipped by 4 bases and J by 6 bases; unmatched bases: 10. This CDR3 has 16 residues. The germline V gene encodes CDR1 SGHRS and CDR2 YFSETQ. The CDR3 region is CASSLDTSGIANEQFF. CDR3 nucleotides: TGCGCCAGCAGCCTGGACACTAGCGGGATAGCCAATGAGCAGTTCTTC.

The V and J genes are TRBV7-8 and TRBJ1-1, with 7 bases that match TRBD1. This CDR3 is 15 amino acids long. The V segment lost 1 base and the J segment 3 bases; nucleotides outside the gene matches: 5. The V gene's germline CDR1 is SGHVS and CDR2 FQNEAQ. Written as DNA, the CDR3 is TGTGCCAGCAGCTTAGACACAGGGGCCCACACTGAAGCTTTCTTT. Amino acid sequence: CASSLDTGAHTEAFF.

The chain links TRBV24-1 to TRBJ2-5, with 10 bases matching TRBD2. Germline V gene data show CDR1 as KGHDR and CDR2 as SFDVKD. V was pared by 7 bases and J by 5 bases, with 9 bases of the junction left unmatched. The CDR3 loop spans 15 amino acids. The CDR3 region has the DNA TGTGCCACCAGCTCTACCAGCGGGAGGGGGGAGACCCAGTACTTC. Protein: CATSSTSGRGETQYF.

This chain joins TRBV11-3 and TRBJ2-1; 10 bases line up with TRBD2. The CDR3 totals 16 residues. CDR1 and CDR2 (germline): SGHNT, YENEEA. V dropped 4 bases and J dropped 10; count of bases not matched to a gene: 13. DNA for the CDR3: TGTGCCAGCAGCTCCCCGGATCTAGCGGGAGCTAGGGAGCAGTTCTTC. Translation gives CASSSPDLAGAREQFF.